The clone carrying this TCR beta chain was counted ten times or more. Its target is unknown. Researchers prepared the TCRbeta library using unique molecular identifiers, the study reports. A single record per CDR3 protein comes from TCRdb applying MiXCR to the PCR reads. This sample has about 110,000 distinct CDR3 sequences, with approximately 6.6% found just once. This record belongs to a study of T-cell reconstitution after alpha-beta-depleted transplantation in children. General study points: At around two months after transplant, the alpha-beta T cells were reportedly derived from several hundred expanded clones that came from non-depleted graft cells.

V shed 6 bases and J shed 6 bases, with 18 bases lying between them. The CDR3 spans 13 residues. Germline CDR1 DFQATT, CDR2 SNEGSKA (reference sequence). The TCR was taken from a male patient aged 2-15 years who had a stem cell transplant for acute lymphoblastic leukemia, so the T cells may come from the graft donor. The input for sequencing was PBMCs, mostly from graft donor cells, taken 360 days after TCRalphabeta/CD19-depleted stem cell transplant. The rearrangement links TRBV20-1 to TRBJ2-7; the D gene could be TRBD1 or TRBD2 (5 bases each). CDR3 sequence (DNA): TGCAGTGCACCCACGCAGGGTCGGGGCGAGCAGTACTTC. The encoded protein is CSAPTQGRGEQYF.